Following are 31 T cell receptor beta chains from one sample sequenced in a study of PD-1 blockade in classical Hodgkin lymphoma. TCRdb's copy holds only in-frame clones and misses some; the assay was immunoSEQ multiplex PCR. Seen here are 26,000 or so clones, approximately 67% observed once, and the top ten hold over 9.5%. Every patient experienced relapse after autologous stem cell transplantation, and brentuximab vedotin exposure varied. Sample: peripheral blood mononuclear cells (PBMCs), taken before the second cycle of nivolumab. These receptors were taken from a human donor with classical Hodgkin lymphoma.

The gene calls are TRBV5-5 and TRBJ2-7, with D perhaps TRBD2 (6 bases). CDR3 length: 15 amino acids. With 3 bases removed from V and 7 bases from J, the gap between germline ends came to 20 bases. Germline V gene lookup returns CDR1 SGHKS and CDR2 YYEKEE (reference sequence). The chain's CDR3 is CASSYLALPLGEQYF. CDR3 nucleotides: TGTGCCAGCAGCTACCTAGCGTTGCCGCTTGGGGAGCAGTACTTC.

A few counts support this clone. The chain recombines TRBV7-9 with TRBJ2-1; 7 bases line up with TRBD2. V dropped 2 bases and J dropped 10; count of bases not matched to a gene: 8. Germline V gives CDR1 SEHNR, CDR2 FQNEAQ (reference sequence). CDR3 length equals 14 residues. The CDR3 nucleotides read TGTGCCAGCAGCTTATGGACTAGGGTTGTAGAGCAGTTCTTC. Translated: CASSLWTRVVEQFF.

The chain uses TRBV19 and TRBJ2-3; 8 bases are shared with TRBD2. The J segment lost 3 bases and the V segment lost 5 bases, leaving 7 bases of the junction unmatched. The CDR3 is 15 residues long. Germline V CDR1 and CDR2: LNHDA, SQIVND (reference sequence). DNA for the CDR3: TGTGCCAGTAGTCTTAGCGGGATTAGGACAGATACGCAGTATTTT. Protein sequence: CASSLSGIRTDTQYF.

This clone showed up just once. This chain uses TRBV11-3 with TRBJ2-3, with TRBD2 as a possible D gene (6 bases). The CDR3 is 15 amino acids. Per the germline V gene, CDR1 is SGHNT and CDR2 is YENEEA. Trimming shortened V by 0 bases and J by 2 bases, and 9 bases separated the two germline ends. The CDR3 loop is CASSLDGGNTDTQYF. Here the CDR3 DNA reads TGTGCCAGCAGCTTAGATGGCGGGAACACAGATACGCAGTATTTT.

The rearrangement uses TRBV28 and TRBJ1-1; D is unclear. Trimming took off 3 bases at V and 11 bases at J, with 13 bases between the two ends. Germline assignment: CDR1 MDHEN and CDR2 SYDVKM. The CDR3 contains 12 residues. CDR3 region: CASSFLDREAFF. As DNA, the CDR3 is TGTGCCAGCAGTTTTTTGGATCGTGAGGCTTTCTTT.

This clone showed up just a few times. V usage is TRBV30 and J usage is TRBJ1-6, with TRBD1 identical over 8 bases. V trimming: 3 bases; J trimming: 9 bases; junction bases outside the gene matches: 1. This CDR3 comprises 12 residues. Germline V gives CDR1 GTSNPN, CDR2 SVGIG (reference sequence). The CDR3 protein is CAWRQGGSPLHF. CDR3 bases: TGTGCCTGGAGACAGGGGGGTTCACCCCTCCACTTT.

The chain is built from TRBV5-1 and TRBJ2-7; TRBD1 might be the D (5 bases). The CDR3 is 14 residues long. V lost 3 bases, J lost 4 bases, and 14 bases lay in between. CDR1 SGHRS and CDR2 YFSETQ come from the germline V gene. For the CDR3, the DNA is TGCGCCAGCAGCTCCGGCAAAGGGGCGTACGAGCAGTACTTC. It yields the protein CASSSGKGAYEQYF.

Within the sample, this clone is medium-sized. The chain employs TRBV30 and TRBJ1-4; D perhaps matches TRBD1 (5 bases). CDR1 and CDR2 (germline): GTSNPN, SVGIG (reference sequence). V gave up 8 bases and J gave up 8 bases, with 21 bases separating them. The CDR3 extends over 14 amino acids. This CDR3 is CAGLKGRAREKLFF. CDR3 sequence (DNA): TGTGCCGGATTAAAGGGACGGGCGAGAGAAAAACTGTTTTTT. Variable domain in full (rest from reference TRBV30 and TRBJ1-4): SQTIHQWPATLVQPVGSPLSLECTVEGTSNPNLYWYRQAAGRGLQLLFYSVGIGQISSEVPQNLSASRPQDRQFILSSKKLLLSDSGFYLCAGLKGRAREKLFFGSGTQLSVL.

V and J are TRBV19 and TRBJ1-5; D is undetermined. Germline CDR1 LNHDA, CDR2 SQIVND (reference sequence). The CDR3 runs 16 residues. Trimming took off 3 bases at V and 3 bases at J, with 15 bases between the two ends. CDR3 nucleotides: TGTGCCAGTAGTATTGTCGGGGAATTAGACAATCAGCCCCAGCATTTT. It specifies CASSIVGELDNQPQHF.

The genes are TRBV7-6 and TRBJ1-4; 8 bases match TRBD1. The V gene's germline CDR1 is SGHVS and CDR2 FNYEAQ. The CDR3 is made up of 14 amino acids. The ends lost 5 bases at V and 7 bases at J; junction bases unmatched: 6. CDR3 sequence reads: CASSAQGGFEKLFF. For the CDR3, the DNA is TGTGCCAGCAGCGCACAGGGGGGTTTTGAAAAACTGTTTTTT.

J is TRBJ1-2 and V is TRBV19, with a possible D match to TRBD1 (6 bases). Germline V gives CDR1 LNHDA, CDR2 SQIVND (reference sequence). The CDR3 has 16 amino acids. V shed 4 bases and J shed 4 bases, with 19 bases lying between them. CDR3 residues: CASSTLQGRRVYGYTF. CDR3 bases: TGTGCCAGTAGTACTCTTCAGGGGCGCCGGGTCTATGGCTACACCTTC.

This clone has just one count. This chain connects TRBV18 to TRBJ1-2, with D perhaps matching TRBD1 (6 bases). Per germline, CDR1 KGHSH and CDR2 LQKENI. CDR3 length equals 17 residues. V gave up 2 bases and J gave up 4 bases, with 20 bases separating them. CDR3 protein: CASSPEATGLRGYGYTF. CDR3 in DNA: TGTGCCAGCTCACCAGAAGCCACAGGGCTTAGGGGCTATGGCTACACCTTC.

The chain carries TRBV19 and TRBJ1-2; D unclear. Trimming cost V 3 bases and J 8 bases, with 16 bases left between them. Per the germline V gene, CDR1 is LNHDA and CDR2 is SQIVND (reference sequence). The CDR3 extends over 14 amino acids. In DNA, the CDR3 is TGTGCCAGTAGTATTTCGGCCGGACCGGGGGGCTACACCTTC. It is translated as CASSISAGPGGYTF. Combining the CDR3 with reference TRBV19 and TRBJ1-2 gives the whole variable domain DGGITQSPKYLFRKEGQNVTLSCEQNLNHDAMYWYRQDPGQGLRLIYYSQIVNDFQKGDIAEGYSVSREKKESFPLTVTSAQKNPTAFYLCASSISAGPGGYTFGSGTRLTVV.

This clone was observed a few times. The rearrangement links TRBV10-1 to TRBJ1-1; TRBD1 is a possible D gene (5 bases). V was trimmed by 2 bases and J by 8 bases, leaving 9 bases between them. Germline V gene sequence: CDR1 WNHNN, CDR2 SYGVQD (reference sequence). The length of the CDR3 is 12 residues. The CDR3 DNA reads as TGCGCCAGCAGTGAGGGGGCTTCGGAAGCTTTCTTT. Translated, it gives CASSEGASEAFF.

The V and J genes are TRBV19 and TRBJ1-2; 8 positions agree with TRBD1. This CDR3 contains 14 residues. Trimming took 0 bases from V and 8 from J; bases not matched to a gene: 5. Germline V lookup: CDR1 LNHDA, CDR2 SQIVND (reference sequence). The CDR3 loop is CASSIDATGGGYTF. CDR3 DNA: TGTGCCAGTAGTATAGACGCAACAGGGGGAGGCTACACCTTC.

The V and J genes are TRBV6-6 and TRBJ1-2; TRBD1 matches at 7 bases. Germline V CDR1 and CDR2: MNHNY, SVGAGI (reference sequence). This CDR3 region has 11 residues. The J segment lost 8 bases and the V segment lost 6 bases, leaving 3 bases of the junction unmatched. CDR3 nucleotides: TGTGCCAGCAGCGAAGGGGGCGGCTACACCTTC. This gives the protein CASSEGGGYTF.

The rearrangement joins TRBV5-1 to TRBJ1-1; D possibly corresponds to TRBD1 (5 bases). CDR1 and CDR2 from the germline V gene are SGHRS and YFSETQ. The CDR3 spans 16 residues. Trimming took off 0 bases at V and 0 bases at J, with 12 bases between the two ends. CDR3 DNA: TGCGCCAGCAGCTTGGGGAGGCAGGGTTTGAACACTGAAGCTTTCTTT. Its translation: CASSLGRQGLNTEAFF.

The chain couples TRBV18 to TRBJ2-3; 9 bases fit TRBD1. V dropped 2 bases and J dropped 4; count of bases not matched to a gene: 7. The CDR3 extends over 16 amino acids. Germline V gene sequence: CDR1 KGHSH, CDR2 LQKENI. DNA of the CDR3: TGTGCCAGCTCACCAACCGGGACAGGGATCGCAGATACGCAGTATTTT. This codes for CASSPTGTGIADTQYF.

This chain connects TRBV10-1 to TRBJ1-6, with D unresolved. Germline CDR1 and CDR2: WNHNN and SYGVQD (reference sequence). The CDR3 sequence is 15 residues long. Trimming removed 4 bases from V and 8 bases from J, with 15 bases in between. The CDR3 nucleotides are TGCGCCAGCAGTGCGGGTACATCTTGGGATTCACCCCTCCACTTT. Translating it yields CASSAGTSWDSPLHF.

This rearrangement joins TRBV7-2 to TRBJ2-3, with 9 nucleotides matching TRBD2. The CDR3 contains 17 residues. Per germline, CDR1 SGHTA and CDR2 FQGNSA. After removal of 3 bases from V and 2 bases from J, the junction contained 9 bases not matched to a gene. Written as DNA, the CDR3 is TGTGCCAGCAGCTTGGAGGGGCTAGCGGGGTTCACAGATACGCAGTATTTT. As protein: CASSLEGLAGFTDTQYF.

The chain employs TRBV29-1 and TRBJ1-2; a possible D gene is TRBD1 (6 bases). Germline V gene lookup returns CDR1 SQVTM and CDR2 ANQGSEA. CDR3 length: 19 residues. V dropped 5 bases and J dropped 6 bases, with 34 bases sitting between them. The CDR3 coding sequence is TGCAGCGTTTACCAACCCATTGGGGGGGGCGCGGGCCGCCCCGATGGCTACACCTTC. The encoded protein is CSVYQPIGGGAGRPDGYTF.

This chain's CDR3 is CASSETAISGNTIYF. The DNA of the CDR3 is TGTGCCAGCAGCGAAACAGCGATCTCTGGAAACACCATATATTTT. This chain joins TRBV2 and TRBJ1-3; no firm D call. The germline V and J ends were trimmed by 6 bases and 0 bases, with 12 bases remaining between them. The CDR3 has 15 amino acids. In germline, CDR1 is SNHLY, CDR2 FYNNEI.

Here the CDR3 reads CASSLGRVTDTQYF. CDR3 bases: TGCGCCAGCAGCTTGGGAAGGGTAACAGATACGCAGTATTTT. The V gene is TRBV5-1, the J gene TRBJ2-3; no firm D call. The CDR3 sequence is 14 residues long. Germline V gene lookup returns CDR1 SGHRS and CDR2 YFSETQ. V dropped 0 bases and J dropped 3 bases, with 8 bases sitting between them.

The CDR3: CASSYEVMNTEAFF. The CDR3 DNA follows: TGTGCCAGCAGCTACGAGGTAATGAACACTGAAGCTTTCTTT. This chain connects TRBV7-9 to TRBJ1-1; D remains ambiguous. CDR3 size: 14 residues. V was pared by 4 bases and J by 0 bases, with 9 bases between. Germline V gives CDR1 SEHNR, CDR2 FQNEAQ (reference sequence).

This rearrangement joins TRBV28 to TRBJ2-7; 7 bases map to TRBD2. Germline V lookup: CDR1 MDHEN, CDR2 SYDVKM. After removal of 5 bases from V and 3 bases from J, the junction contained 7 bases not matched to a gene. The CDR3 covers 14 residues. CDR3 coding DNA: TGTGCCAGCAGTCCGGTTGGGACTATCTACGAGCAGTACTTC. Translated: CASSPVGTIYEQYF.

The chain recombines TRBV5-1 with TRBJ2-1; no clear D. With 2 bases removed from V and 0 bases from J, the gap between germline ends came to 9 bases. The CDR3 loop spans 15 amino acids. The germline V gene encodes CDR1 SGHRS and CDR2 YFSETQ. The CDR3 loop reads CASSLGLSSYNEQFF. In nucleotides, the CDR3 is TGCGCCAGCAGCTTAGGGCTGAGCTCCTACAATGAGCAGTTCTTC.

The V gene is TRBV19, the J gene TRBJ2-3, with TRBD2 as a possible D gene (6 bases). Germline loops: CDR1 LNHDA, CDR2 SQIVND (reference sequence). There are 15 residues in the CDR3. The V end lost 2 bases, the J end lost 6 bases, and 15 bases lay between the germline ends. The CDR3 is CASSIFSGVSDTQYF. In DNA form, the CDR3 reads TGTGCCAGTAGTATATTTTCGGGGGTATCTGATACGCAGTATTTT. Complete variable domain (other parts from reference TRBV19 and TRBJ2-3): DGGITQSPKYLFRKEGQNVTLSCEQNLNHDAMYWYRQDPGQGLRLIYYSQIVNDFQKGDIAEGYSVSREKKESFPLTVTSAQKNPTAFYLCASSIFSGVSDTQYFGPGTRLTVL.

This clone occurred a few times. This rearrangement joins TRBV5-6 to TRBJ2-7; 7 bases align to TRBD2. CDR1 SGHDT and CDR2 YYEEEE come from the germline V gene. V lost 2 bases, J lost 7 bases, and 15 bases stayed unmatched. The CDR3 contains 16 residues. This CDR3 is CASSFAGTTRVGEQYF. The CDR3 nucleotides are TGTGCCAGCAGCTTCGCCGGGACTACTCGTGTTGGTGAGCAGTACTTC. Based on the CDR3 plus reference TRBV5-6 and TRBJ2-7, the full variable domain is DAGVTQSPTHLIKTRGQQVTLRCSPKSGHDTVSWYQQALGQGPQFIFQYYEEEERQRGNFPDRFSGHQFPNYSSELNVNALLLGDSALYLCASSFAGTTRVGEQYFGPGTRLTVT.

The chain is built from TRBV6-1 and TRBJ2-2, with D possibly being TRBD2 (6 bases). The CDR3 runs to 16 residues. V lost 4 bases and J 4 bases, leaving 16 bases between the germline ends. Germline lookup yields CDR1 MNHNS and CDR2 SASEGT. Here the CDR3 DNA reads TGTGCCAGCAGTGCGTTCGGCGGGGCTTCCACCGGGGAGCTGTTTTTT. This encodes CASSAFGGASTGELFF.

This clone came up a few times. CDR3 sequence: CASSPKATDTGANVLTF. The CDR3 DNA reads as TGTGCCAGCAGTCCCAAAGCGACTGACACTGGGGCCAACGTCCTGACTTTC. J is TRBJ2-6 and V is TRBV27; no reliable D call. Germline V CDR1 and CDR2: MNHEY, SMNVEV (reference sequence). The CDR3 is 17 amino acids. Trimming pared 5 bases from V and 2 bases from J, leaving 16 bases between.

Here the CDR3 DNA reads TGTGCCAGTAGTATTTTAGCGGGGGGCACAGATACGCAGTATTTT. This codes for CASSILAGGTDTQYF. V is TRBV19 and J is TRBJ2-3; 9 nucleotides match TRBD2. The ends lost 3 bases at V and 1 base at J; junction bases unmatched: 2. The length of the CDR3 is 15 residues. The germline gives CDR1 LNHDA, CDR2 SQIVND (reference sequence).